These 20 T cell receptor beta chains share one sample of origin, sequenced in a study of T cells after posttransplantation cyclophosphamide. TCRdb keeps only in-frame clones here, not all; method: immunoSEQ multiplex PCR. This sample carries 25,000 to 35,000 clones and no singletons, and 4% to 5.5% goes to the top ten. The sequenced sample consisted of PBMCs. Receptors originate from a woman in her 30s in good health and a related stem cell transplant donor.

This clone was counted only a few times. The CDR3 protein is CATSRDIGRLTDTQYF. The CDR3 DNA follows: TGTGCCACCAGCAGAGATATCGGCAGGCTCACAGATACGCAGTATTTT. This rearrangement joins TRBV15 to TRBJ2-3; D unclear. There are 16 residues in the CDR3. The V end lost 0 bases, the J end lost 2 bases, and 12 bases lay between the germline ends. Germline-derived CDR1 and CDR2 are LNHNV and YYDKDF (reference sequence).

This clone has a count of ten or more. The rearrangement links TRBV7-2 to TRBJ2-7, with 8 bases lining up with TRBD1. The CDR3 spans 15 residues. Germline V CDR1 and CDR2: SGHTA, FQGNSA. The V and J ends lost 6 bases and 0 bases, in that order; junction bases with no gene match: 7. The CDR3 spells CASRFDRGSSYEQYF. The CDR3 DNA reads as TGTGCCAGCAGATTCGACAGGGGTAGCTCCTACGAGCAGTACTTC. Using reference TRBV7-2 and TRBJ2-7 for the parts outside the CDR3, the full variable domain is GAGVSQSPSNKVTEKGKDVELRCDPISGHTALYWYRQSLGQGLEFLIYFQGNSAPDKSGLPSDRFSAERTGGSVSTLTIQRTQQEDSAVYLCASRFDRGSSYEQYFGPGTRLTVT.

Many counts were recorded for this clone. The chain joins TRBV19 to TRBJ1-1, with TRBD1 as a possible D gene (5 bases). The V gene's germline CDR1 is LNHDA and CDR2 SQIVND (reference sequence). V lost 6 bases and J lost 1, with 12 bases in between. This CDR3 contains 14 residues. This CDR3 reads CASRLGDENTEAFF. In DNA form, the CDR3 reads TGTGCCAGTAGATTAGGGGATGAGAACACTGAAGCTTTCTTT. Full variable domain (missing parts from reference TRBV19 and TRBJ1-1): DGGITQSPKYLFRKEGQNVTLSCEQNLNHDAMYWYRQDPGQGLRLIYYSQIVNDFQKGDIAEGYSVSREKKESFPLTVTSAQKNPTAFYLCASRLGDENTEAFFGQGTRLTVV.

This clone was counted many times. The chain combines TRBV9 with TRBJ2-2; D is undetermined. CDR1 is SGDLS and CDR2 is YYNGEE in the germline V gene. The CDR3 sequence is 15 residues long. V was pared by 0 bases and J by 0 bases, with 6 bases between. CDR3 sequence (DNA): TGTGCCAGCAGCGTAGGCTACGCGAACACCGGGGAGCTGTTTTTT. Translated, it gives CASSVGYANTGELFF.

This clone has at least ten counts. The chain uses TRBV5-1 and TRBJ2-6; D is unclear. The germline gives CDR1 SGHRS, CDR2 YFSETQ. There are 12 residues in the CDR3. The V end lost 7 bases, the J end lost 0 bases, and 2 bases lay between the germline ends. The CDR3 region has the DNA TGCGCCAGCCTCTCTGGGGCCAACGTCCTGACTTTC. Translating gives CASLSGANVLTF.

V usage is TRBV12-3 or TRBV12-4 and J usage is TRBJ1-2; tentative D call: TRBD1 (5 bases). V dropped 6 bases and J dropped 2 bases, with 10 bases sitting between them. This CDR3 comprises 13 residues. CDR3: CASRYQGNYGYTF. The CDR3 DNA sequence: TGTGCCAGCAGATATCAGGGAAACTATGGCTACACCTTC.

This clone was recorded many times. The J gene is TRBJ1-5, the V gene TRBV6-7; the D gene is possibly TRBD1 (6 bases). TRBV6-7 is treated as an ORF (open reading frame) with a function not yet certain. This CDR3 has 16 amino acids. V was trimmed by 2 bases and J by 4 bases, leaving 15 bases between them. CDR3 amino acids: CASSYPTGLGNQPQHF. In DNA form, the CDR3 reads TGTGCCAGCAGTTACCCTACAGGGTTGGGGAATCAGCCCCAGCATTTT.

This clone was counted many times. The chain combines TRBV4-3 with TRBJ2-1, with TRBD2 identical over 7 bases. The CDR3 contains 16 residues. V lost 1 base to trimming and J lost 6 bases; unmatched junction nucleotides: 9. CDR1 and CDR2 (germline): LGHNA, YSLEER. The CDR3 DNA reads TGCGCCAGCAGCCAAGTGTGGCTAGCGGCGGGCAATGAGCAGTTCTTC. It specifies CASSQVWLAAGNEQFF.

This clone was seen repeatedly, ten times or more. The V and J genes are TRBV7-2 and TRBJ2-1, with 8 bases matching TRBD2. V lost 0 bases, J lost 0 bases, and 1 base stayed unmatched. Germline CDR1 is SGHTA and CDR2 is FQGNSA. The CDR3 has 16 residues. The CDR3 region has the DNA TGTGCCAGCAGCTTAGCTCGGGGGGGCTCCTACAATGAGCAGTTCTTC. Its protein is CASSLARGGSYNEQFF. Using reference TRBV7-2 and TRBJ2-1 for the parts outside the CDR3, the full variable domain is GAGVSQSPSNKVTEKGKDVELRCDPISGHTALYWYRQSLGQGLEFLIYFQGNSAPDKSGLPSDRFSAERTGGSVSTLTIQRTQQEDSAVYLCASSLARGGSYNEQFFGPGTRLTVL.

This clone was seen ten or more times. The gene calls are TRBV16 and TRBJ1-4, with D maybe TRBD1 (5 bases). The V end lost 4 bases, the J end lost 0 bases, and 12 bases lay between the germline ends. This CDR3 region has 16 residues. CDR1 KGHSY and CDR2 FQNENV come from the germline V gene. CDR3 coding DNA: TGTGCCAGCAGCCTGCCCCTGACAGCAACTAATGAAAAACTGTTTTTT. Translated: CASSLPLTATNEKLFF.

CDR3 residues: CASTGTSGGDIQYF. CDR3 sequence (DNA): TGTGCCAGCACCGGGACTAGCGGGGGGGACATTCAGTACTTC. The chain carries TRBV9 and TRBJ2-4; 16 positions match TRBD2. This CDR3 contains 14 residues. Germline V gives CDR1 SGDLS, CDR2 YYNGEE. J lost 8 bases, V lost 6 bases, and 2 bases had no gene match.

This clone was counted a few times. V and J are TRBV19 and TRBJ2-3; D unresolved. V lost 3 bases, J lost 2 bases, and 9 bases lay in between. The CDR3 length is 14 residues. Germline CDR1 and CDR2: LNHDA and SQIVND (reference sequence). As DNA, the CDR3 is TGTGCCAGTAGTATCGACATCGTCACAGATACGCAGTATTTT. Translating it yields CASSIDIVTDTQYF.

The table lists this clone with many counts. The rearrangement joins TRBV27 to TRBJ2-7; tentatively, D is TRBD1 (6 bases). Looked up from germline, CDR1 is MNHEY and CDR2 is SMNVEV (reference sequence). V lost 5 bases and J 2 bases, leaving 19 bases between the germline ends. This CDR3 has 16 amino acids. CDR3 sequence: CASSPLGQRGTYEQYF. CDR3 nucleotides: TGTGCCAGCAGTCCGCTCGGACAGCGAGGCACCTACGAGCAGTACTTC.

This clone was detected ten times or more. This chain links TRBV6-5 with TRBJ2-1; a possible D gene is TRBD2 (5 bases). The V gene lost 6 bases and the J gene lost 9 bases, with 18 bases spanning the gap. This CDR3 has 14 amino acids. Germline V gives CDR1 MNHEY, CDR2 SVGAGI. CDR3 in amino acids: CASSSYLPGSEQFF. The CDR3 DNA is TGTGCCAGCAGCTCATATCTACCGGGGAGTGAGCAGTTCTTC.

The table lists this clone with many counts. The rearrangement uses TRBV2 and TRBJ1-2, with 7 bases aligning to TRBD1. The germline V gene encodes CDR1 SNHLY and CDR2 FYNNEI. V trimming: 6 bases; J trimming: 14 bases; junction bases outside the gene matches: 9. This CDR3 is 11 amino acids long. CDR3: CASSTRQGGTF. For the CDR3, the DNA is TGTGCCAGCAGCACCAGACAGGGAGGTACCTTC.

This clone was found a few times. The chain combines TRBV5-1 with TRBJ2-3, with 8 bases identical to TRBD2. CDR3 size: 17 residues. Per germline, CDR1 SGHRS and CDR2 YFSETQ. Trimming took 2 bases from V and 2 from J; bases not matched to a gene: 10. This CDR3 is CASSFLSGGGFTDTQYF. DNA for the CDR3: TGCGCCAGCAGCTTCCTGAGCGGGGGCGGCTTCACAGATACGCAGTATTTT.

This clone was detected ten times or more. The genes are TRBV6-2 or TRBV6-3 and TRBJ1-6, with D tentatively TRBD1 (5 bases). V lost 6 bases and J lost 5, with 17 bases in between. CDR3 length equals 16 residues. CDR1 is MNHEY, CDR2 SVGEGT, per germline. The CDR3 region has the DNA TGTGCCAGCAGGGGAGTTCGGACACCCAATAATTCACCCCTCCACTTT. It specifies CASRGVRTPNNSPLHF.

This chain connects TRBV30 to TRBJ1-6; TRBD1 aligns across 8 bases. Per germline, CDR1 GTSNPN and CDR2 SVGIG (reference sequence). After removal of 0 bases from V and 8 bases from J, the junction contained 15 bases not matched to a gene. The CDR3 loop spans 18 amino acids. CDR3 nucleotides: TGTGCCTGGAGTGTCGAACCCCGGACAGGGACGCTGTATTCACCCCTCCACTTT. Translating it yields CAWSVEPRTGTLYSPLHF.

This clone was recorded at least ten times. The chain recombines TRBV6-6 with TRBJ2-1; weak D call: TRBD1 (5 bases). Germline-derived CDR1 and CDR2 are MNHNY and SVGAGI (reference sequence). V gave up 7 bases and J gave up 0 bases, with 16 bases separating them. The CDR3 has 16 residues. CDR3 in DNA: TGTGCCAGCATCCCGAGTAGGGGTAGCTCCTACAATGAGCAGTTCTTC. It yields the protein CASIPSRGSSYNEQFF.

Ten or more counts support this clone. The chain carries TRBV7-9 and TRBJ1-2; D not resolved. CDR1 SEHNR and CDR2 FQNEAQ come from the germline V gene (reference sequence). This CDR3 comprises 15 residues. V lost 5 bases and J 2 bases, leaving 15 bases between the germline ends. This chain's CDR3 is CASSPQIGENYGYTF. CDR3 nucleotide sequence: TGTGCCAGCAGCCCCCAAATCGGGGAAAACTATGGCTACACCTTC.